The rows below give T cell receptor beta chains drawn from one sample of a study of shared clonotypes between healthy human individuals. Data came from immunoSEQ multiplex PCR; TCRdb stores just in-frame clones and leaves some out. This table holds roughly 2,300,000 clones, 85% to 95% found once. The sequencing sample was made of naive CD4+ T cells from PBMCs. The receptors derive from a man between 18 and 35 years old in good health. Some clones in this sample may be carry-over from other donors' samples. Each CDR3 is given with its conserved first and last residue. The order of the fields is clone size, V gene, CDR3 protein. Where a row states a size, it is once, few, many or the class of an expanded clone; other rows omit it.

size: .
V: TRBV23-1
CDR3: CASRRTGGGFAKNIQYF

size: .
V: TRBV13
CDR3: CASSSGDEQFF

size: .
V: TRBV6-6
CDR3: CASRATGQYNEQFF

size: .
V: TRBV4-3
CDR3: CASSQSSAFNEKLFF

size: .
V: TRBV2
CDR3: CASRSSGLSYEQYF

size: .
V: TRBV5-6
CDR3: CASSARGGGPYNEQFF

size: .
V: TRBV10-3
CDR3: CAISDGRGAYEQYF

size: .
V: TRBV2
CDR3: CASLQNYEQYF

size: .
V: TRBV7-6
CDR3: CASSSRGMNTEAFF

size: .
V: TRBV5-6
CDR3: CASSLSWDLVTEAFF

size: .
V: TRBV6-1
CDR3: CASSVLLSGLGEKLFF

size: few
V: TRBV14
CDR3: CASSPLGQGAGYTF

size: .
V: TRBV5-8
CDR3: CASSTPGHWDATNEKLFF

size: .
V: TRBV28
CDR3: CASSRGQISNQPQHF

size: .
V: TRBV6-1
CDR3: CASTYRGRLDGYTF

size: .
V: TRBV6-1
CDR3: CASSEGEGQGLGSGQPQHF

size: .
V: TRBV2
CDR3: CASSRNTEAFF

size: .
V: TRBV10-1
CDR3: CASSEWQGARGYTF

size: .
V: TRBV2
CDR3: CASSALSGNTIYF